This TCR beta chain is from a study of blood T cell repertoires in COVID-19. Assay: immunoSEQ multiplex PCR; the TCRdb copy retains only in-frame clones and omits some. The sample includes approximately 340,000 clones, about 89% seen only once; the top ten take 0.7% to 0.95%. V gave up 6 bases and J gave up 4 bases; unmatched junction bases: 18. There are 19 residues in the CDR3. CDR1 and CDR2 from the germline V gene are LNHDA and SQIVND (reference sequence). Sequencing was performed on PBMCs or T cells enriched from blood (not recorded which). This chain joins TRBV19 and TRBJ1-4; 9 bases are shared with TRBD1. The clonotype comes from a middle-aged woman who had been exposed to COVID-19. CDR3: CASRGPGQGELWINEKLFF. The CDR3 nucleotides are TGTGCCAGTAGGGGCCCGGGACAGGGCGAGCTTTGGATTAATGAAAAACTGTTTTTT.